This T cell receptor beta chain was profiled in a study of blood T cell repertoires in COVID-19. As for the study in general: Material from acute and convalescent COVID-19 was sourced from the United States, Italy and Spain.

At least ten counts were recorded for this clone. Authors' data handling: Estimation of nucleated cell counts relied on the amplification of reference gene primers. Here immunoSEQ multiplex PCR was the method, and the copy in TCRdb shows in-frame clones only, minus some. D and trimming come from the DNA, and the V and J calls and clone size come from that table. This table has around 170,000 clones, around 80% appearing once. V shed 0 bases, J shed 9 bases, and the junction held 11 bases outside the gene matches. Per germline, CDR1 LGHDT and CDR2 YNNKEL (reference sequence). The CDR3 sequence is 16 residues long.

The specimen was peripheral blood. This rearrangement joins TRBV3-1 (or the pseudogene TRBV3-2) to TRBJ2-1; 7 bases align to TRBD2. The receptor was isolated from a man aged 25-40 years with active or convalescent COVID-19. CDR3 loop: CASSQDHGGSRGEQFF. The CDR3 DNA follows: TGTGCCAGCAGCCAAGATCATGGCGGGAGTAGGGGTGAGCAGTTCTTC.